The rows below give T cell receptor beta chains drawn from one sample of a study of T cell repertoires in cytomegalovirus infection. Their target antigens are unknown. One entry per CDR3 protein, called by TCRdb with MiXCR from the reads. This sample has 25,000 to 35,000 distinct CDR3 sequences, with about 20% found just once. Sample: CD8+ T cells from cultured PBMCs, taken from culture after CMV antigen stimulation. The receptors stem from a human donor in good health (CMV status not recorded). Some clones in this sample may be carry-over from other donors' samples. Each CDR3 is given with its conserved first and last residue. Fields, in order: J gene, clone size, V gene, D gene, CDR3 protein, CDR3 DNA. A D gene is named only where the DNA matches it firmly. Where a row states a size, it is once, few, many or the class of an expanded clone; other rows omit it.

j_call: TRBJ2-7
clone_size: few
v_call: TRBV14
d_call: NA
cdr3_aa: CASSLWHGTYEQYF
cdr3_nt: TGTGCCAGCAGCCTATGGCACGGTACCTACGAGCAGTACTTC

j_call: TRBJ1-1
clone_size: few
v_call: TRBV7-2
d_call: NA
cdr3_aa: CASSLEVTNTEAFF
cdr3_nt: TGTGCCAGCAGCTTAGAAGTGACGAACACTGAAGCTTTCTTT

j_call: TRBJ1-3
clone_size: NA
v_call: TRBV7-2
d_call: NA
cdr3_aa: CASSLNSGNTIYF
cdr3_nt: TGTGCCAGCAGCTTAAACTCTGGAAACACCATATATTTT

j_call: TRBJ1-2
clone_size: NA
v_call: TRBV20-1
d_call: NA
cdr3_aa: CSARAAGNYGYTF
cdr3_nt: TGCAGTGCTAGAGCGGCAGGGAACTATGGCTACACCTTC

j_call: TRBJ2-2
clone_size: NA
v_call: TRBV11-3
d_call: NA
cdr3_aa: CASSSTEGNSGELFF
cdr3_nt: TGTGCCAGCAGCTCCACTGAGGGAAATAGCGGGGAGCTGTTTTTT

j_call: TRBJ2-1
clone_size: NA
v_call: TRBV7-2
d_call: NA
cdr3_aa: CASSLAKGEQFF
cdr3_nt: TGTGCCAGCAGCTTAGCCAAAGGTGAGCAGTTCTTC

j_call: TRBJ1-2
clone_size: NA
v_call: TRBV7-4
d_call: NA
cdr3_aa: CASSHSGGDTDGYTF
cdr3_nt: TGTGCCAGCAGCCACTCCGGAGGGGACACTGATGGCTACACCTTC

j_call: TRBJ2-1
clone_size: NA
v_call: TRBV5-1
d_call: TRBD1
cdr3_aa: CASSLVGQGYNEQFF
cdr3_nt: TGCGCCAGCAGCTTGGTGGGACAGGGCTACAATGAGCAGTTCTTC

j_call: TRBJ2-7
clone_size: NA
v_call: TRBV2
d_call: TRBD2
cdr3_aa: CASSIIAGAYEQYF
cdr3_nt: TGTGCCAGCAGTATTATAGCGGGAGCTTACGAGCAGTACTTC

j_call: TRBJ2-5
clone_size: NA
v_call: TRBV4-1
d_call: NA
cdr3_aa: CASSQDPGAWETQYF
cdr3_nt: TGCGCCAGCAGCCAAGATCCGGGGGCCTGGGAGACCCAGTACTTC

j_call: TRBJ2-1
clone_size: NA
v_call: TRBV7-6
d_call: TRBD2
cdr3_aa: CASSSGGARNEQFF
cdr3_nt: TGTGCCAGCAGTAGCGGGGGGGCTCGCAATGAGCAGTTCTTC

j_call: TRBJ1-3
clone_size: few
v_call: TRBV4-3
d_call: TRBD1
cdr3_aa: CASSQRDSSGNTIYF
cdr3_nt: TGCGCCAGCAGCCAACGGGACAGCTCTGGAAACACCATATATTTT

j_call: TRBJ1-2
clone_size: NA
v_call: TRBV5-1
d_call: TRBD1
cdr3_aa: CASSTGQGASYGYTF
cdr3_nt: TGCGCCAGCAGCACTGGACAGGGGGCAAGCTATGGCTACACCTTC

j_call: TRBJ2-1
clone_size: NA
v_call: TRBV7-2
d_call: TRBD1
cdr3_aa: CASSQTGGPQFF
cdr3_nt: TGTGCCAGCAGCCAAACAGGGGGCCCTCAGTTCTTC

j_call: TRBJ2-2
clone_size: few
v_call: TRBV7-9
d_call: NA
cdr3_aa: CASSVILTGPSTGELFF
cdr3_nt: TGTGCCAGCAGCGTCATACTGACAGGCCCCTCCACCGGGGAGCTGTTTTTT

j_call: TRBJ2-3
clone_size: many
v_call: TRBV7-2
d_call: TRBD2
cdr3_aa: CASSLYPLGRETRGTQYF
cdr3_nt: TGTGCCAGCAGCTTATATCCCTTAGGGCGGGAGACGCGAGGTACGCAGTATTTT

j_call: TRBJ2-1
clone_size: NA
v_call: TRBV15
d_call: TRBD1
cdr3_aa: CATSKPGTGWDEQFF
cdr3_nt: TGTGCCACCAGCAAACCCGGGACAGGGTGGGATGAGCAGTTCTTC

j_call: TRBJ2-5
clone_size: few
v_call: TRBV15
d_call: TRBD2
cdr3_aa: CATRQLAGEGETQYF
cdr3_nt: TGTGCCACCCGACAACTAGCGGGGGAGGGGGAGACCCAGTACTTC

j_call: TRBJ1-5
clone_size: few
v_call: TRBV12-3/TRBV12-4
d_call: TRBD1
cdr3_aa: CASSSVTTGWGQPQHF
cdr3_nt: TGTGCCAGCAGTTCTGTAACGACAGGGTGGGGTCAGCCCCAGCATTTT

j_call: TRBJ2-4
clone_size: NA
v_call: TRBV11-2
d_call: TRBD2
cdr3_aa: CASSDSTAGDPKNIQYF
cdr3_nt: TGTGCCAGCAGCGACTCTACAGCGGGAGACCCCAAAAACATTCAGTACTTC

j_call: TRBJ1-1
clone_size: many
v_call: TRBV7-2
d_call: NA
cdr3_aa: CASSRLAGATEAFF
cdr3_nt: TGTGCCAGCAGCCGCCTCGCGGGGGCAACTGAAGCTTTCTTT

j_call: TRBJ2-7
clone_size: few
v_call: TRBV4-3
d_call: TRBD2
cdr3_aa: CASSQGTSGSPAYEQYF
cdr3_nt: TGCGCCAGCAGCCAAGGGACTAGCGGGAGCCCCGCCTACGAGCAGTACTTC

j_call: TRBJ2-1
clone_size: few
v_call: TRBV7-8
d_call: TRBD2
cdr3_aa: CASSLIAGGSYNEQFF
cdr3_nt: TGTGCCAGCAGCTTAATAGCGGGAGGGTCCTACAATGAGCAGTTCTTC

j_call: TRBJ1-5
clone_size: few
v_call: TRBV25-1
d_call: NA
cdr3_aa: CASSERRGDQPQHF
cdr3_nt: TGTGCCAGCAGTGAAAGAAGGGGGGATCAGCCCCAGCATTTT

j_call: TRBJ1-3
clone_size: NA
v_call: TRBV6-1
d_call: NA
cdr3_aa: CASSVTTDSGNTIYF
cdr3_nt: TGTGCCAGCAGTGTAACGACAGACTCTGGAAACACCATATATTTT

j_call: TRBJ2-5
clone_size: NA
v_call: TRBV29-1
d_call: NA
cdr3_aa: CSVLVGRVGTQYF
cdr3_nt: TGCAGCGTCCTGGTGGGCAGGGTGGGGACCCAGTACTTC

j_call: TRBJ2-5
clone_size: NA
v_call: TRBV5-1
d_call: TRBD1
cdr3_aa: CASSLTGTGALAKETQYF
cdr3_nt: TGCGCCAGCAGCTTGACCGGGACAGGAGCTCTAGCTAAAGAGACCCAGTACTTC

j_call: TRBJ2-3
clone_size: NA
v_call: TRBV11-2
d_call: NA
cdr3_aa: CASGGGGFFPDTQYF
cdr3_nt: TGTGCCAGCGGGGGCGGGGGCTTCTTTCCAGATACGCAGTATTTT

j_call: TRBJ2-1
clone_size: few
v_call: TRBV7-9
d_call: TRBD1
cdr3_aa: CASSSRDRPYDNEQFF
cdr3_nt: TGTGCCAGCAGCAGCCGGGACAGACCTTACGACAATGAGCAGTTCTTC

j_call: TRBJ2-5
clone_size: many
v_call: TRBV7-8
d_call: NA
cdr3_aa: CASSLASGQQETQYF
cdr3_nt: TGTGCCAGCAGCTTAGCGTCCGGACAACAAGAGACCCAGTACTTC

j_call: TRBJ2-1
clone_size: NA
v_call: TRBV7-6
d_call: NA
cdr3_aa: CASSHEPGVGSSEQFF
cdr3_nt: TGTGCCAGCAGCCATGAGCCGGGCGTGGGATCGAGTGAGCAGTTCTTC

j_call: TRBJ2-3
clone_size: NA
v_call: TRBV29-1
d_call: NA
cdr3_aa: CSVEGVRGADTQYF
cdr3_nt: TGCAGCGTTGAAGGGGTTAGGGGGGCAGATACGCAGTATTTT

j_call: TRBJ1-1
clone_size: NA
v_call: TRBV18
d_call: NA
cdr3_aa: CASSPLDGGEAFF
cdr3_nt: TGTGCCAGCTCACCGTTGGACGGGGGTGAAGCTTTCTTT

j_call: TRBJ2-2
clone_size: few
v_call: TRBV18
d_call: NA
cdr3_aa: CASSTGVNTGELFF
cdr3_nt: TGTGCCAGCTCGACGGGCGTAAACACCGGGGAGCTGTTTTTT

j_call: TRBJ2-5
clone_size: few
v_call: TRBV12-3/TRBV12-4
d_call: TRBD2
cdr3_aa: CASRKGLANQETQYF
cdr3_nt: TGTGCCAGCAGAAAGGGACTAGCGAACCAAGAGACCCAGTACTTC

j_call: TRBJ1-3
clone_size: NA
v_call: TRBV7-2
d_call: NA
cdr3_aa: CASSFQTGSGNTIYF
cdr3_nt: TGTGCCAGCAGCTTCCAGACAGGATCTGGAAACACCATATATTTT

j_call: TRBJ1-2
clone_size: NA
v_call: TRBV12-3/TRBV12-4
d_call: NA
cdr3_aa: CASSSTGQTGYGYTF
cdr3_nt: TGTGCCAGCAGCTCAACCGGACAGACAGGTTATGGCTACACCTTC

j_call: TRBJ2-3
clone_size: NA
v_call: TRBV27
d_call: NA
cdr3_aa: CASGTGTIHAFDTQYF
cdr3_nt: TGTGCCAGCGGAACCGGGACGATCCACGCCTTCGATACGCAGTATTTT

j_call: TRBJ1-2
clone_size: NA
v_call: TRBV6-5
d_call: NA
cdr3_aa: CAARGVGTYGYTF
cdr3_nt: TGTGCCGCCCGGGGAGTTGGAACCTATGGCTACACCTTC

j_call: TRBJ2-4
clone_size: NA
v_call: TRBV7-9
d_call: NA
cdr3_aa: CASSLGQRYIQYF
cdr3_nt: TGTGCCAGCAGCCTCGGACAGAGGTACATTCAGTACTTC

j_call: TRBJ2-7
clone_size: NA
v_call: TRBV12-3/TRBV12-4
d_call: TRBD1
cdr3_aa: CASSAGGWGYEQYF
cdr3_nt: TGTGCCAGCAGCGCAGGGGGATGGGGCTACGAGCAGTACTTC

j_call: TRBJ2-7
clone_size: few
v_call: TRBV7-6
d_call: NA
cdr3_aa: CASSPSGPYEQYF
cdr3_nt: TGTGCCAGCAGCCCTTCAGGGCCCTACGAGCAGTACTTC